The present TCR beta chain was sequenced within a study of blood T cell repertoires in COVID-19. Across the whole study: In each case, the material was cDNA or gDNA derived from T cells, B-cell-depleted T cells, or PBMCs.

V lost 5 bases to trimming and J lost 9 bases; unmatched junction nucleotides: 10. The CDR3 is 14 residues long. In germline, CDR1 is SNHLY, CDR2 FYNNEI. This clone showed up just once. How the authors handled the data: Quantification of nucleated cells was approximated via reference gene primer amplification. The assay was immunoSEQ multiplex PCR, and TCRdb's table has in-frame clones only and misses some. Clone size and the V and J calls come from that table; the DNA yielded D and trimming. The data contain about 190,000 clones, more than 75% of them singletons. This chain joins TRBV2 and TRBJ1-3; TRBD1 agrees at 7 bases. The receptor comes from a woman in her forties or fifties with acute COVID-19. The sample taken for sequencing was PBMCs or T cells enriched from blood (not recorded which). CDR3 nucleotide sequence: TGTGCCAGCAGTTATATTGACAGGGATGGCACCATATATTTT. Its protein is CASSYIDRDGTIYF. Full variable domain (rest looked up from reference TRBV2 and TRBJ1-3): EPEVTQTPSHQVTQMGQEVILRCVPISNHLYFYWYRQILGQKVEFLVSFYNNEISEKSEIFDDQFSVERPDGSNFTLKIRSTKLEDSAMYFCASSYIDRDGTIYFGEGSWLTVV.